This T cell receptor (beta chain) was obtained from a study (dated by TCRdb to the mid-2010s). Libraries were built with RT-PCR. Sequencing took place on an Illumina MiSeq. Starting from the raw public reads, TCRdb applied fastp trimming at Q25, assembled clones with MiXCR and retained in-frame beta chains. Every entry covers one CDR3 protein and lists the most common genes and DNA from its rows. This sample is represented by about 680,000 distinct CDR3 sequences; approximately 15% of them were singletons. Roughly 3.9% of the sample is taken by the ten largest. According to the germline V gene, CDR1 reads SGHTA and CDR2 reads FQGTGA. Counted from cysteine to phenylalanine, this CDR3 has 18 amino acids. This entry keeps only the CDR3 DNA: 54 bases, framed from base 1. The V end gives up 5 bases and the J end 2 bases, leaving 16 bases in the junction not matched to a gene. With regard to this clonotype: Its antigen is not yet known. No much larger clone is present one base from it, and per-base qualities are unavailable.

The sequence was collected from a female donor in good health, serving as a healthy control. Sequencing was carried out using memory CD4+ T cells from blood. The rearrangement combines TRBV7-3 with TRBJ2-7, with 9 bases matching TRBD2. The DNA reads as follows: TGTGCCAGCAGCCCGACTAGCGGCCCTAACCCAAGCACCTACGAGCAGTACTTC. Translated, this gives CASSPTSGPNPSTYEQYF. The full variable domain, completed from the reference TRBV7-3 and TRBJ2-7 proteins outside the CDR3, reads GAGVSQTPSNKVTEKGKYVELRCDPISGHTALYWYRQSLGQGPEFLIYFQGTGAADDSGLPNDRFFAVRPEGSVSTLKIQRTERGDSAVYLCASSPTSGPNPSTYEQYFGPGTRLTVT.